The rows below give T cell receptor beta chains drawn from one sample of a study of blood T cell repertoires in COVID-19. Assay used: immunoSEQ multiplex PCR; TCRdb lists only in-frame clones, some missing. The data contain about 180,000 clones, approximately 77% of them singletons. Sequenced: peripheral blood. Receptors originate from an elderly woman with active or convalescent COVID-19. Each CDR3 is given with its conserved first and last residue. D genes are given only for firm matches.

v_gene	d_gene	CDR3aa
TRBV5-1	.	CASSPRGLPVGSYNEQFF
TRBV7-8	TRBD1	CASSLRDRGYYEQYF
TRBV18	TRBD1	CASSPATGAGTEAFF
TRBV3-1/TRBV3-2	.	CASSQDNLGGKIAEAFF
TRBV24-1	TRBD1	CATSGGQGGTDTQYF
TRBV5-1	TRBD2	CASSFVAGGETQYF
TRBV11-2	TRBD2	CASSSLTSGGSRGMQFF
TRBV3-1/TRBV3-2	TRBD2	CASSPGTSGRAFNEQFF
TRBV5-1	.	CASSFGSGDATIYF
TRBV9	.	CASSVGEVNYGYTF
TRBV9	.	CASSVVGASTDTQYF